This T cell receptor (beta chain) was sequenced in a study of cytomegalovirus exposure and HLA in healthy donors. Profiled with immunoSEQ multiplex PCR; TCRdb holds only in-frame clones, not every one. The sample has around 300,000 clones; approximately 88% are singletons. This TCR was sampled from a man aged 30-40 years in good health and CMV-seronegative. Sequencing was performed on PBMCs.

The CDR3 nucleotides read TGTGCCAGCAGCGTAACTAACGGGGAGCTGTTTTTT. It encodes CASSVTNGELFF. This chain connects TRBV9 to TRBJ2-2, with no clear D. Trimming stripped 1 base from V and 7 bases from J, with 5 bases between. The CDR3 totals 12 residues. Germline lookup yields CDR1 SGDLS and CDR2 YYNGEE.